This T cell receptor beta chain was identified in a study of Ad26.COV2.S vaccination and SARS-CoV-2 variants. About the study: Intramuscular Ad26.COV2.S at 5x10^10 or 1x10^11 viral particles. The study's findings and limits: Substantial breadth in spike-specific CD8+ and CD4+ T cell responses was reportedly seen after vaccination. Those who received the vaccine showed greater spike-specific TCR breadth than those given placebo.

The protocol was immunoSEQ multiplex PCR, while the TCRdb copy is restricted to in-frame clones and leaves out a portion. Of a few hundred thousand clones listed, more than 80% are singletons. Noted treatment: 15 to 20 received Ad26.COV2.S at low or high dose, single or two shots; a few received placebo; per-sample allocation not given. After the first vaccine or placebo injection, samples were drawn on day 63. An adult aged 18-55 years in Boston served as the donor. V lost 0 bases and J lost 5, with 8 bases in between. This CDR3 has 13 amino acids. Germline V gene sequence: CDR1 KGHSH, CDR2 LQKENI. Comment on this clone: Its antigen is not known.

The sequences come from peripheral blood, collected in a trial of Ad26.COV2.S vaccine versus placebo. The chain has TRBV18 and TRBJ2-7; D is ambiguous. The sequence was collected from a person between 18 and 59 years old who received the Ad26.COV2.S COVID-19 vaccine or a placebo. CDR3 DNA: TGTGCCAGCTCACCACCGTTGGTTAACGAGCAGTACTTC. Protein sequence: CASSPPLVNEQYF.